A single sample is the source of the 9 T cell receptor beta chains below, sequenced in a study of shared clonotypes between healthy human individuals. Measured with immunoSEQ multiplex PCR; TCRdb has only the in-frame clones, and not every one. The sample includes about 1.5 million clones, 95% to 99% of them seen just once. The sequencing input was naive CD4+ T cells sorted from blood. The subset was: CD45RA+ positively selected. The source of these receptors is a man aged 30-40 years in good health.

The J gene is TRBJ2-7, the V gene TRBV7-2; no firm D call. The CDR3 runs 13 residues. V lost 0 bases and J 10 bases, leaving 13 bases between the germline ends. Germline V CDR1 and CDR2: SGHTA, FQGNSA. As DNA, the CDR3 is TGTGCCAGCAGCTTAGCTCTAGTAGGGCTCCAGTACTTC. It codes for CASSLALVGLQYF. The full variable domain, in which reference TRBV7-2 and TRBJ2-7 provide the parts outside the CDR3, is GAGVSQSPSNKVTEKGKDVELRCDPISGHTALYWYRQSLGQGLEFLIYFQGNSAPDKSGLPSDRFSAERTGGSVSTLTIQRTQQEDSAVYLCASSLALVGLQYFGPGTRLTVT.

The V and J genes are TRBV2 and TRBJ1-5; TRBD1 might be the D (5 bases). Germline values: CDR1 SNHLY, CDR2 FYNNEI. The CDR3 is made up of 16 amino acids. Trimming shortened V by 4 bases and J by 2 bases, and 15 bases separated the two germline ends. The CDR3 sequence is CASSAPIGHGNQPQHF. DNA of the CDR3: TGTGCCAGCAGTGCTCCTATCGGACACGGCAATCAGCCCCAGCATTTT. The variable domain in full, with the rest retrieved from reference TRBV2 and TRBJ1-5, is EPEVTQTPSHQVTQMGQEVILRCVPISNHLYFYWYRQILGQKVEFLVSFYNNEISEKSEIFDDQFSVERPDGSNFTLKIRSTKLEDSAMYFCASSAPIGHGNQPQHFGDGTRLSIL.

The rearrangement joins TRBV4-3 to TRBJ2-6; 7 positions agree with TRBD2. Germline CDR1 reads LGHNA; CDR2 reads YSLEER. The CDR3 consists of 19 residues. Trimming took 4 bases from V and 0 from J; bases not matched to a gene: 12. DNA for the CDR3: TGCGCCAGCAGCCTAACTATGGGGGGGACGGGCTCTGGGGCCAACGTCCTGACTTTC. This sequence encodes CASSLTMGGTGSGANVLTF.

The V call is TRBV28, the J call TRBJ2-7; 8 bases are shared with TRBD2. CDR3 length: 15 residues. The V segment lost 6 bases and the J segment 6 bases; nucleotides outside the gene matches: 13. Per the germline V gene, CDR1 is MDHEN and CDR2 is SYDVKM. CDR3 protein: CASRISGGPWGEQYF. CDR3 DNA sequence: TGTGCCAGCAGGATCAGCGGGGGTCCCTGGGGCGAGCAGTACTTC.

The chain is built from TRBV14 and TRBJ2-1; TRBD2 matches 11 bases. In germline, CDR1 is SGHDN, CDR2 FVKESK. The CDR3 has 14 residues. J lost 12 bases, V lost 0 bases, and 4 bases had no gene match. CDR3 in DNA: TGTGCCAGCAGCCAAGACTTAGCGGGAGGGCCGCAGTTCTTC. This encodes CASSQDLAGGPQFF.

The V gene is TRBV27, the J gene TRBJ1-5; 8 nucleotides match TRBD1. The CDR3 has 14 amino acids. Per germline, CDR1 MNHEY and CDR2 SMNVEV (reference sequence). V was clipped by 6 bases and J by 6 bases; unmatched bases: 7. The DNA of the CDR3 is TGTGCCAGCAGCCCAGGGACAGGTTTTCAGCCCCAGCATTTT. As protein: CASSPGTGFQPQHF.

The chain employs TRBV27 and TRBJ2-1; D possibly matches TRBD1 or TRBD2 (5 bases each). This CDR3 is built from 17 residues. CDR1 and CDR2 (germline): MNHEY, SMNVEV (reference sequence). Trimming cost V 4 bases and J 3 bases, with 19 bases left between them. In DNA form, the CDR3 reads TGTGCCAGCAGTTCGGGACGGGTAAGAGGTAACTACAATGAGCAGTTCTTC. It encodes CASSSGRVRGNYNEQFF.

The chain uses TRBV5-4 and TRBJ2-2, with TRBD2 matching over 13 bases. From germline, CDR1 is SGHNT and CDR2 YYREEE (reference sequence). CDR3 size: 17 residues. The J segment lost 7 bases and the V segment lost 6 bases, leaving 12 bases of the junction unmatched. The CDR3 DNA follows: TGTGCCAGCACCCGTAAAGGTGGACTAGCGGGAGTCGGGGAGCTGTTTTTT. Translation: CASTRKGGLAGVGELFF.

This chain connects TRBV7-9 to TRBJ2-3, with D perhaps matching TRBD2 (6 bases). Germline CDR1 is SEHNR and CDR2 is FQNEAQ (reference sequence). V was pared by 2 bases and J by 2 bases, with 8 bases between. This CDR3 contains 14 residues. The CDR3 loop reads CASSLSGVTDTQYF. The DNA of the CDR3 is TGTGCCAGCAGCTTATCGGGAGTCACAGATACGCAGTATTTT. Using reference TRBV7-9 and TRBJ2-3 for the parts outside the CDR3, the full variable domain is DTGVSQNPRHKITKRGQNVTFRCDPISEHNRLYWYRQTLGQGPEFLTYFQNEAQLEKSRLLSDRFSAERPKGSFSTLEIQRTEQGDSAMYLCASSLSGVTDTQYFGPGTRLTVL.